This TCR beta chain is from a study of T-cell memory formation after mild COVID-19. At the level of the study: Largely, the TCR clusters proved donor specific.

Germline V gene data show CDR1 as MNHNS and CDR2 as SASEGT. Trimming stripped 3 bases from V and 2 bases from J, with 8 bases between. CDR3 length: 13 amino acids. Comments on this clonotype: As yet, its antigen is unknown.

With constant-segment primers, 5'RACE yielded cDNA libraries of TCR alpha and TCR beta that carried sample barcodes and UMIs. TCRdb fed the 5' RACE reads into MiXCR, producing one record per CDR3 protein. The sample includes just over 350,000 distinct CDR3 sequences, roughly 14% of them seen just once. Regarding the study as a whole: While clones contracting from day 15 to 85 were balanced between CD4 and CD8, later expanders leaned CD4+. CD4+ contracting clones were mainly CM and EM; CD8+ ones, EMRA.

Sequenced: PBMCs or a T cell subset sorted from them (not recorded which). This TCR was sampled from a man in his late teens or twenties who had mild COVID-19 (a few samples of this study predate the infection). Cell type and time point are not known. The chain carries TRBV6-1 and TRBJ2-7; no definite D call. The CDR3 sequence is CASSDESTYEQYF. The CDR3 DNA follows: TGTGCCAGCAGTGACGAGAGTACCTACGAGCAGTACTTC.